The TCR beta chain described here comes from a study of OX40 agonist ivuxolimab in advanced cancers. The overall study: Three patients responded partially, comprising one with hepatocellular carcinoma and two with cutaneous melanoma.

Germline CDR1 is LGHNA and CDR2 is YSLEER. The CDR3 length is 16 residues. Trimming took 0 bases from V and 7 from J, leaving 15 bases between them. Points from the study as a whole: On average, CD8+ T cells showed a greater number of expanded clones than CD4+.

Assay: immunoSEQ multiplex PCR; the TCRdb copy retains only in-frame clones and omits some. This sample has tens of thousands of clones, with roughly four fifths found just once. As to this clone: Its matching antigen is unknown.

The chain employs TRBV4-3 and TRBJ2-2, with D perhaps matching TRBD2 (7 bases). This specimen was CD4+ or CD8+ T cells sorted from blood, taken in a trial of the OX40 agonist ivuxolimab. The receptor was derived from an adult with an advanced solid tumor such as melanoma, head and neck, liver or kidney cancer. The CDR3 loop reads CASSQDVGGPIGELFF. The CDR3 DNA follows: TGCGCCAGCAGCCAAGACGTCGGGGGGCCCATCGGGGAGCTGTTTTTT.